The 26 T cell receptor beta chains given below trace back to one sample, sequenced in a study of cytomegalovirus exposure and HLA in healthy donors. The primer mix had 60 Vbeta and 13 Jbeta primers. Only in-frame clones appear in the TCRdb table, and some are missing; sequencing was by immunoSEQ multiplex PCR. This table holds more than 85,000 clones, 75% to 90% found once. Sequenced material: PBMCs. The receptor source for this set is a man aged 25-45 years in good health and CMV-seropositive.

This sequence joins TRBV28 and TRBJ1-5, with 9 bases identical to TRBD1. Trimming cost V 6 bases and J 11 bases; bases outside gene matches: 8. CDR1 is MDHEN, CDR2 SYDVKM, per germline. This CDR3 has 13 amino acids. The CDR3 is CASSPTGGLAQHF. The CDR3 region has the DNA TGTGCCAGCAGCCCGACAGGGGGATTGGCCCAGCATTTT.

The V and J genes are TRBV6-5 and TRBJ2-7; 9 bases line up with TRBD1. V trimming: 2 bases; J trimming: 1 base; junction bases outside the gene matches: 3. Germline-derived CDR1 and CDR2 are MNHEY and SVGAGI. CDR3 length: 15 residues. The CDR3 nucleotides read TGTGCCAGCAGTTACGGGGACAGGGTTTCCTACGAGCAGTACTTC. This translates into CASSYGDRVSYEQYF.

The chain recombines TRBV5-1 with TRBJ2-5, with D unclear. Germline V gene sequence: CDR1 SGHRS, CDR2 YFSETQ. V lost 0 bases to trimming and J lost 5 bases, with 8 bases between them. The CDR3 length is 13 residues. The CDR3 region is CASSLAVRETQYF. The CDR3 nucleotides read TGCGCCAGCAGCTTGGCCGTGCGGGAGACCCAGTACTTC.

This chain links TRBV5-1 with TRBJ1-2; D is perhaps TRBD1 (5 bases). V was shortened by 0 bases and J by 6 bases, with 18 bases between the two germline ends. The length of the CDR3 is 16 residues. Germline V CDR1 and CDR2: SGHRS, YFSETQ. CDR3: CASSLGGGLSPDGYTF. Written as DNA, the CDR3 is TGCGCCAGCAGCTTGGGCGGGGGACTCTCCCCCGATGGCTACACCTTC.

This rearrangement joins TRBV2 to TRBJ2-2; 9 positions agree with TRBD2. In germline, CDR1 is SNHLY, CDR2 FYNNEI. The CDR3 contains 15 residues. V lost 4 bases, J lost 0 bases, and 0 bases stayed unmatched. The CDR3 nucleotides read TGTGCCAGCAGTGGACTAGCGGCGAACACCGGGGAGCTGTTTTTT. Protein: CASSGLAANTGELFF.

The chain carries TRBV5-1 and TRBJ2-7; 11 bases fit TRBD1. Trimming took 4 bases from V and 3 from J; bases not matched to a gene: 3. The CDR3 covers 14 residues. Germline loops: CDR1 SGHRS, CDR2 YFSETQ. This CDR3 is CASSQGTGGYEQYF. CDR3 nucleotide sequence: TGCGCCAGCAGCCAAGGGACAGGGGGCTACGAGCAGTACTTC. The full variable domain, rest sourced from reference TRBV5-1 and TRBJ2-7, is KAGVTQTPRYLIKTRGQQVTLSCSPISGHRSVSWYQQTPGQGLQFLFEYFSETQRNKGNFPGRFSGRQFSNSRSEMNVSTLELGDSALYLCASSQGTGGYEQYFGPGTRLTVT.

The chain combines TRBV5-1 with TRBJ1-2; D possibly corresponds to TRBD1 (5 bases). Trimming removed 4 bases from V and 4 bases from J, with 23 bases in between. Germline CDR1 and CDR2: SGHRS and YFSETQ. The CDR3 extends over 17 amino acids. DNA of the CDR3: TGCGCCAGCAGCCCGCGGGGGACGCCCGGCCAGGCCTATGGCTACACCTTC. As protein: CASSPRGTPGQAYGYTF.

This clone has only one observation. V usage is TRBV5-4 and J usage is TRBJ2-7; 7 nucleotides match TRBD1. V shed 2 bases and J 5 bases; nucleotides not matched to a gene: 7. The CDR3 contains 14 residues. Germline CDR1 SGHNT, CDR2 YYREEE (reference sequence). The CDR3 reads CASSLVTGSNEQYF. CDR3 nucleotides: TGTGCCAGCAGCTTAGTGACAGGGTCAAACGAGCAGTACTTC.

This chain links TRBV28 with TRBJ1-6; D is perhaps TRBD1 (5 bases). The CDR3 loop spans 16 amino acids. Trimming shortened V by 8 bases and J by 7 bases, and 21 bases separated the two germline ends. Germline lookup yields CDR1 MDHEN and CDR2 SYDVKM. CDR3 protein: CASLGGGYGGNSPLHF. In DNA form, the CDR3 reads TGTGCCAGCCTAGGCGGGGGGTACGGCGGAAATTCACCCCTCCACTTT.

This clone came up a few times. In nucleotides, the CDR3 is TGTGCCAGTAGTGACCCGCTCAGACAGCGCCAGGAGCACAATGAGCAGTTCTTC. Translating it yields CASSDPLRQRQEHNEQFF. V usage is TRBV19 and J usage is TRBJ2-1; TRBD1 might be the D (5 bases). V gave up 5 bases and J gave up 5 bases, with 25 bases separating them. The CDR3 runs to 18 residues. The germline CDR1 and CDR2 sequences are LNHDA and SQIVND (reference sequence). The variable domain in full, with the rest retrieved from reference TRBV19 and TRBJ2-1, is DGGITQSPKYLFRKEGQNVTLSCEQNLNHDAMYWYRQDPGQGLRLIYYSQIVNDFQKGDIAEGYSVSREKKESFPLTVTSAQKNPTAFYLCASSDPLRQRQEHNEQFFGPGTRLTVL.

This chain uses TRBV27 with TRBJ1-6, with 10 positions matching TRBD1. CDR3 length: 18 amino acids. CDR1 is MNHEY, CDR2 SMNVEV, per germline (reference sequence). V trimming: 5 bases; J trimming: 10 bases; junction bases outside the gene matches: 17. The CDR3 region has the DNA TGTGCCAGCAGTCCCCGCTCACTACGACAGGGGGCAAGATCACCCCTCCACTTT. It yields the protein CASSPRSLRQGARSPLHF.

This sequence joins TRBV19 and TRBJ1-1, with unresolved D. V was pared by 4 bases and J by 5 bases, with 14 bases between. CDR1 is LNHDA and CDR2 is SQIVND in the germline V gene (reference sequence). This CDR3 is built from 14 residues. The CDR3 is CASSKGPRGTEAFF. The CDR3 DNA sequence: TGTGCCAGTAGTAAGGGTCCAAGAGGGACTGAAGCTTTCTTT.

The genes are TRBV4-3 and TRBJ2-3, with 13 bases that match TRBD2. Germline CDR1 reads LGHNA; CDR2 reads YSLEER. Unmatched junction bases numbered 11, after V lost 3 bases and J lost 5 bases. The CDR3 covers 18 residues. Written as DNA, the CDR3 is TGCGCCAGCAGCCACTCCTCTCCGGGACTAGCGGGGAAAGATACGCAGTATTTT. It specifies CASSHSSPGLAGKDTQYF.

This clone was detected once. This chain links TRBV5-1 with TRBJ1-6, with D possibly matching TRBD1 (6 bases). The CDR3 loop spans 16 amino acids. From germline, CDR1 is SGHRS and CDR2 YFSETQ. Trimming shortened V by 1 base and J by 6 bases, and 14 bases separated the two germline ends. CDR3 protein: CASSLKGVQGNSPLHF. The CDR3 DNA reads as TGCGCCAGCAGCTTGAAGGGGGTACAGGGTAATTCACCCCTCCACTTT.

This clone was found a few times. This sequence joins TRBV28 and TRBJ2-5, with 7 bases fitting TRBD2. The tail of the sequence fits TRBJ2-7 better, so the J call may be wrong. Germline-derived CDR1 and CDR2 are MDHEN and SYDVKM. The CDR3 has 15 amino acids. The CDR3 bases are TGTGCCAGCAGTGCCGGGGAGGGCGTGAAGTACGAGCAGTACTTC. Amino acids: CASSAGEGVKYEQYF.

The chain recombines TRBV10-1 with TRBJ1-4; D gene ambiguous. The CDR3 loop spans 16 amino acids. Germline CDR1 WNHNN, CDR2 SYGVQD (reference sequence). The ends were cut back, 0 bases at V and 3 bases at J, with 11 bases in the middle. The DNA for the CDR3 is TGCGCCAGCAGTGAGTCATGGGCAACGCCTAATGAAAAACTGTTTTTT. Translated: CASSESWATPNEKLFF.

Here the CDR3 DNA reads TGTGCCAGCAGCCGCCTTGGGACAGGGAGCACAGATACGCAGTATTTT. This translates into CASSRLGTGSTDTQYF. J is TRBJ2-3 and V is TRBV5-6, with 9 bases matching TRBD1. V trimming: 4 bases; J trimming: 0 bases; junction bases outside the gene matches: 6. In germline, CDR1 is SGHDT, CDR2 YYEEEE. The CDR3 spans 16 residues.

J is TRBJ2-3 and V is TRBV4-1, with D maybe TRBD2 (6 bases). The germline V gene encodes CDR1 MGHRA and CDR2 YSYEKL. The germline V and J ends were trimmed by 0 bases and 2 bases, with 9 bases remaining between them. The CDR3 extends over 15 amino acids. The CDR3 is CASSQEWEDTDTQYF. The CDR3 nucleotides are TGCGCCAGCAGCCAAGAATGGGAGGACACAGATACGCAGTATTTT.

The J gene is TRBJ2-4, the V gene TRBV7-2; the match to TRBD1 covers 10 bases. Looked up from germline, CDR1 is SGHTA and CDR2 is FQGNSA. V gave up 6 bases and J gave up 6 bases; unmatched junction bases: 8. The CDR3 totals 15 residues. This chain's CDR3 is CASSTGTGAINIQYF. The CDR3 DNA sequence: TGTGCCAGCAGTACCGGGACAGGGGCAATAAACATTCAGTACTTC. Supplemented by reference TRBV7-2 and TRBJ2-4, the full variable domain reads GAGVSQSPSNKVTEKGKDVELRCDPISGHTALYWYRQSLGQGLEFLIYFQGNSAPDKSGLPSDRFSAERTGGSVSTLTIQRTQQEDSAVYLCASSTGTGAINIQYFGAGTRLSVL.

This clone was seen a handful of times. The V call is TRBV11-1, the J call TRBJ2-7, with D possibly matching TRBD1 (6 bases). From germline, CDR1 is SGHAT and CDR2 FQDESV (reference sequence). The germline V and J ends were trimmed by 5 bases and 3 bases, with 17 bases remaining between them. The CDR3 spans 15 residues. CDR3 sequence reads: CASSPMGAGGYEQYF. Here the CDR3 DNA reads TGTGCCAGCAGCCCTATGGGGGCAGGTGGCTACGAGCAGTACTTC.

This clone was counted once. The rearrangement links TRBV6-5 to TRBJ2-5; 13 bases agree with TRBD2. After removal of 6 bases from V and 2 bases from J, the junction contained 0 bases not matched to a gene. This CDR3 is 14 amino acids long. The germline gives CDR1 MNHEY, CDR2 SVGAGI. For the CDR3, the DNA is TGTGCCAGCAGGGGACTAGCGGGACAAGAGACCCAGTACTTC. It is translated as CASRGLAGQETQYF.

V usage is TRBV5-5 and J usage is TRBJ1-5; 7 bases are shared with TRBD1. The CDR3 spans 15 residues. Germline CDR1 SGHKS, CDR2 YYEKEE (reference sequence). J was trimmed by 5 bases and V by 0 bases; bases with no gene match: 5. This CDR3 reads CASSLEGQDYQPQHF. Written as DNA, the CDR3 is TGTGCCAGCAGCTTGGAAGGACAGGACTATCAGCCCCAGCATTTT.

The chain has TRBV7-9 and TRBJ2-4, with a weak D call TRBD2 (5 bases). V was clipped by 1 base and J by 6 bases, with 13 bases between them. Germline V gene lookup returns CDR1 SEHNR and CDR2 FQNEAQ (reference sequence). CDR3 length: 15 residues. This chain's CDR3 is CASSLGTGLRNIQYF. CDR3 nucleotides: TGTGCCAGCAGCTTAGGTACTGGACTGAGAAACATTCAGTACTTC.

J is TRBJ1-4 and V is TRBV29-1; no clear D gene. Germline V lookup: CDR1 SQVTM, CDR2 ANQGSEA. The CDR3 covers 10 residues. V gave up 7 bases and J gave up 5 bases, with 5 bases separating them. This CDR3 reads CSALNEKLFF. The CDR3 DNA reads as TGCAGCGCTTTAAATGAAAAACTGTTTTTT.

The chain is built from TRBV27 and TRBJ1-3; a weak D match, TRBD1 (6 bases). V was pared by 8 bases and J by 3 bases, with 17 bases between. This CDR3 has 15 residues. The germline V gene encodes CDR1 MNHEY and CDR2 SMNVEV (reference sequence). This CDR3 reads CASALTGTFGNTIYF. The CDR3 region has the DNA TGTGCCAGCGCACTGACCGGGACATTTGGAAACACCATATATTTT.

This clone was seen just once. DNA of the CDR3: TGTGCCAGCAGGGCCCGGGACAGGGATGGCTACACCTTC. It specifies CASRARDRDGYTF. This rearrangement joins TRBV2 to TRBJ1-2, with 9 bases that match TRBD1. CDR1 and CDR2 (germline): SNHLY, FYNNEI. V was clipped by 6 bases and J by 6 bases; unmatched bases: 5. The CDR3 contains 13 residues. Drawing the rest from reference TRBV2 and TRBJ1-2, the complete variable domain is EPEVTQTPSHQVTQMGQEVILRCVPISNHLYFYWYRQILGQKVEFLVSFYNNEISEKSEIFDDQFSVERPDGSNFTLKIRSTKLEDSAMYFCASRARDRDGYTFGSGTRLTVV.